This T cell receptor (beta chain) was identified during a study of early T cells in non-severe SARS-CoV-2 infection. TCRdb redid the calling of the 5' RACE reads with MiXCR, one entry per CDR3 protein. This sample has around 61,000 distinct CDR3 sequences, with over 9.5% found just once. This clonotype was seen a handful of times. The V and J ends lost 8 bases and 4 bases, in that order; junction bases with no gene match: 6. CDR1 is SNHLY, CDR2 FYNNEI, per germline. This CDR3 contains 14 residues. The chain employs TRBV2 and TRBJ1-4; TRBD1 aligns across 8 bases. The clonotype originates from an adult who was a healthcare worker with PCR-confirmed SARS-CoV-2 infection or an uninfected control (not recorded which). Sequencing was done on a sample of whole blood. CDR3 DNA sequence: TGTGCCAGCCTGGACAGGGTCTATAATGAAAAACTGTTTTTT. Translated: CASLDRVYNEKLFF.